This T cell receptor (beta chain) derives from a study of yellow fever vaccine responses in identical twins. Using its own MiXCR run on the RT-PCR reads, TCRdb lists one record per CDR3 protein. The sample has 4,000 to 5,000 distinct CDR3 sequences, about 90% seen once. V lost 7 bases to trimming and J lost 8 bases, with 10 bases between them. The CDR3 is 10 residues long. Germline assignment: CDR1 SQVTM and CDR2 ANQGSEA. Material: T cells from blood (PBMCs), unsorted or a sorted subset (not recorded which), obtained before or after yellow fever vaccination (not recorded which). The chain links TRBV29-1 to TRBJ2-3; D is perhaps TRBD1 or TRBD2 (6 bases each). The receptor was derived from a woman in her late teens or twenties who received the yellow fever vaccine. CDR3: CSAGGGTQYF. In DNA form, the CDR3 reads TGCAGCGCAGGAGGGGGTACGCAGTATTTT.